These 17 T cell receptor beta chains came from one sample sequenced in a study of PD-L1 blockade in urothelial cancer. TCRdb's copy holds only in-frame clones and misses some; the assay was immunoSEQ multiplex PCR. The sample lists around 130,000 clones, around 85% occurring once. The sample's time point: pretreatment peripheral blood. The sequencing here drew on PBMCs, taken around atezolizumab (anti-PD-L1) treatment. These receptors were taken from a man over 45 with urothelial cancer.

The rearrangement uses TRBV19 and TRBJ2-1; D uncertain. The CDR3 runs 13 residues. Germline lookup yields CDR1 LNHDA and CDR2 SQIVND (reference sequence). V was shortened by 3 bases and J by 5 bases, with 8 bases between the two germline ends. CDR3 protein: CASSIKRDNEQFF. The CDR3 region has the DNA TGTGCCAGTAGTATTAAACGGGACAATGAGCAGTTCTTC.

V and J are TRBV9 and TRBJ2-2; D is undetermined. The V gene lost 2 bases and the J gene lost 1 base, with 6 bases spanning the gap. This CDR3 comprises 14 residues. CDR1 and CDR2 (germline): SGDLS, YYNGEE. Written as DNA, the CDR3 is TGTGCCAGCAGCGTCGGTCTGAACACCGGGGAGCTGTTTTTT. Its protein is CASSVGLNTGELFF.

The chain uses TRBV15 and TRBJ2-2; TRBD1 agrees at 7 bases. The CDR3 covers 15 residues. The germline V gene encodes CDR1 LNHNV and CDR2 YYDKDF (reference sequence). Losses at the gene ends were 6 bases for V and 1 base for J; bases not matched to a gene: 5. In DNA, the CDR3 is TGTGCCACCAGTGCCGGGACAGAGAACACCGGGGAGCTGTTTTTT. Amino acid sequence: CATSAGTENTGELFF.

This rearrangement joins TRBV11-2 to TRBJ2-7; tentatively, D is TRBD2 (5 bases). Trimming removed 5 bases from V and 6 bases from J, with 11 bases in between. This CDR3 region has 12 residues. Germline V gene data show CDR1 as SGHAT and CDR2 as FQNNGV. CDR3 in amino acids: CASSPTSLEQYF. In DNA form, the CDR3 reads TGTGCCAGCAGCCCTACTAGTCTCGAGCAGTACTTC.

The gene calls are TRBV6-5 and TRBJ1-2; 8 nucleotides align to TRBD1. The V gene end was trimmed by 6 bases and the J gene end by 4 bases; junction bases not matched to a gene: 7. This CDR3 comprises 14 residues. CDR1 is MNHEY, CDR2 SVGAGI, per germline. The CDR3: CASSQGQGTYGYTF. The CDR3 DNA follows: TGTGCCAGCAGCCAAGGACAGGGAACCTATGGCTACACCTTC.

The chain combines TRBV5-1 with TRBJ1-2, with no clear D. CDR1 is SGHRS, CDR2 YFSETQ, per germline. CDR3 length: 14 residues. Trimming pared 0 bases from V and 2 bases from J, leaving 8 bases between. This CDR3 reads CASSLGGNNYGYTF. The CDR3 nucleotides are TGCGCCAGCAGCTTGGGTGGCAACAACTATGGCTACACCTTC.

To note about this clone: At one end the junction does not follow the germline gene, possibly because of a read error. The chain combines TRBV27 with TRBJ2-7; D possibly corresponds to TRBD1 (5 bases). This CDR3 is 13 amino acids long. Germline V CDR1 and CDR2: MNHEY, SMNVEV (reference sequence). The CDR3 nucleotides read TGTGCCAGCAGTTTACAGGGCTCCCACGAGCAGTACTTC. Encoded protein: CASSLQGSHEQYF.

This chain joins TRBV7-2 and TRBJ1-1, with D possibly TRBD1 on 6 matching bases. V lost 5 bases to trimming and J lost 1 base, with 11 bases between them. The CDR3 has 14 residues. Germline V CDR1 and CDR2: SGHTA, FQGNSA. CDR3 loop: CASSQQGPNTEAFF. CDR3 nucleotides: TGTGCCAGCAGCCAACAGGGACCGAACACTGAAGCTTTCTTT.

J is TRBJ1-2 and V is TRBV30; D is perhaps TRBD1 (5 bases). Germline V gives CDR1 GTSNPN, CDR2 SVGIG (reference sequence). The CDR3 length is 12 residues. V lost 8 bases and J lost 3, with 13 bases in between. In DNA form, the CDR3 reads TGTGCCCCCGTGTGGGGCCACTATGGCTACACCTTC. It is translated as CAPVWGHYGYTF.

V usage is TRBV14 and J usage is TRBJ2-1, with D possibly TRBD1 on 5 matching bases. Germline loops: CDR1 SGHDN, CDR2 FVKESK. This CDR3 is built from 15 residues. The V gene lost 7 bases and the J gene lost 9 bases, with 22 bases spanning the gap. The CDR3: CASKGAAAIPSEQFF. CDR3 nucleotides: TGTGCCAGCAAAGGGGCGGCGGCAATACCCAGTGAGCAGTTCTTC.

This CDR3 reads CASSSGLSEDTQYF. The CDR3 DNA follows: TGTGCCAGCAGCTCTGGACTATCTGAAGATACGCAGTATTTT. The gene calls are TRBV11-3 and TRBJ2-3, with D perhaps matching TRBD2 (6 bases). V lost 4 bases and J 5 bases, leaving 13 bases between the germline ends. The V gene's germline CDR1 is SGHNT and CDR2 YENEEA. The CDR3 runs to 14 residues.

The genes are TRBV11-1 and TRBJ2-5; 13 bases align to TRBD2. Germline lookup yields CDR1 SGHAT and CDR2 FQDESV (reference sequence). The length of the CDR3 is 18 residues. Trimming cost V 3 bases and J 1 base; bases outside gene matches: 8. Here the CDR3 DNA reads TGTGCCAGCAGCTTCGGGACTAGCGGGATTCGGGTCCAAGAGACCCAGTACTTC. It codes for CASSFGTSGIRVQETQYF.

J is TRBJ2-1 and V is TRBV4-2, with 9 bases identical to TRBD1. The germline gives CDR1 LGHNA, CDR2 YNFKEQ. Trimming took 0 bases from V and 8 from J; bases not matched to a gene: 8. CDR3 length equals 16 residues. CDR3 loop: CASSQDLTGGVHEQFF. CDR3 in DNA: TGTGCCAGCAGCCAAGATTTGACAGGGGGTGTCCATGAGCAGTTCTTC.

The V and J genes are TRBV10-3 and TRBJ2-7; D possibly corresponds to TRBD2 (5 bases). CDR1 and CDR2 (germline): ENHRY, SYGVKD. V was cut by 3 bases and J by 3 bases, with 6 bases left in between. The CDR3 is made up of 12 amino acids. The CDR3 here is CAISEGSYEQYF. The DNA of the CDR3 is TGTGCCATCAGTGAAGGGAGCTACGAGCAGTACTTC.

J is TRBJ1-1 and V is TRBV28, with 10 bases aligning to TRBD1. V trimming: 3 bases; J trimming: 14 bases; junction bases outside the gene matches: 9. Germline CDR1 is MDHEN and CDR2 is SYDVKM. There are 13 residues in the CDR3. This CDR3 is CASSFGGDRGVFF. The CDR3 DNA sequence: TGTGCCAGCAGTTTTGGAGGGGACAGGGGCGTGTTCTTT.

This chain links TRBV7-7 with TRBJ2-7, with 7 nucleotides matching TRBD2. Germline CDR1 SSHAT, CDR2 FNYEAQ (reference sequence). The CDR3 covers 14 residues. The CDR3 protein is CASCPGTTTYEQYF. The CDR3 coding sequence is TGTGCTAGCTGCCCCGGGACTACCACCTACGAGCAGTACTTC.

This clone showed up just a few times. The chain recombines TRBV11-2 with TRBJ2-7, with 9 bases matching TRBD1. Losses at the gene ends were 5 bases for V and 1 base for J; bases not matched to a gene: 6. The CDR3 runs to 15 residues. Germline V gene lookup returns CDR1 SGHAT and CDR2 FQNNGV. In nucleotides, the CDR3 is TGTGCCAGCAGCAAAACCGGGACAGGGTCCTACGAGCAGTACTTC. It is translated as CASSKTGTGSYEQYF.